This TCR beta chain was retrieved from a study of T cell changes during pregnancy in multiple sclerosis. Generated by immunoSEQ multiplex PCR, the TCRdb table keeps only in-frame clones and is missing some. The table shows 40,000 to 50,000 clones, with around nine tenths occurring only once. The CDR3 runs to 17 residues. The germline CDR1 and CDR2 sequences are LGHNA and YSLEER. V lost 0 bases and J 5 bases, leaving 18 bases between the germline ends. The source of this sequence is a female donor with multiple sclerosis, enrolled in a pregnancy study. This chain connects TRBV4-3 to TRBJ2-3; the D gene is possibly TRBD1 (5 bases). This material consisted of CD8+ T cells from peripheral blood mononuclear cells, taken in the third trimester of pregnancy. The CDR3 sequence: CASSQDRWQGSGDTQYF. CDR3 in DNA: TGCGCCAGCAGCCAAGATCGGTGGCAGGGATCAGGAGATACGCAGTATTTT.